The T cell receptor (beta chain) under discussion was sequenced for a study of T cell responses to AZD1222 COVID-19 vaccine. Whole-study results and caveats: White British people made up most donors, females outnumbered males, and clonal diversity was possibly underestimated. Spike-specific TCRs gained breadth and depth after people received two AZD1222 doses. Baseline antibody screening turned up just a handful of seropositive AZD1222 recipients.

Sequenced by immunoSEQ multiplex PCR; TCRdb stores in-frame clones only, minus some. The sample holds about 130,000 clones; around nine tenths are singletons and the top ten take approximately 3%. About this clone itself: What it recognizes is unknown.

Looked up from germline, CDR1 is LGHNA and CDR2 is YNFKEQ. The CDR3 consists of 17 residues. V gave up 0 bases and J gave up 2 bases, with 14 bases separating them. This chain connects TRBV4-2 to TRBJ1-3, with D perhaps matching TRBD1 (5 bases). The sequence derives from an adult in good health. Sequencing was performed on peripheral blood, taken on day 0 of AZD1222 vaccination. The CDR3 here is CASSQESWGVAGNTIYF. The CDR3 DNA sequence: TGTGCCAGCAGCCAAGAATCGTGGGGGGTGGCTGGAAACACCATATATTTT.